Listed below are T cell receptor beta chains from one sample, sequenced in a study of T cells in Graves' hyperthyroidism and ophthalmopathy. A single record per CDR3 protein comes from TCRdb applying MiXCR to the multiplex PCR reads. The table has 750,000 to 900,000 distinct CDR3 sequences, roughly 37% seen once. The material sequenced was blood. These receptors came from a man aged 18 to 30 with Graves' hyperthyroidism. CDR3s include the opening cysteine and the closing phenylalanine or tryptophan. The order of the fields is clone size, V gene, J gene, D gene, CDR3 DNA, CDR3 protein. A D gene is named only where the DNA matches it firmly. Rows may omit the clone size; those that give it use once, few, many or a size class.

>-|TRBV10-3|TRBJ1-1|-
TGTGCCATCAGTCCCCATCGGGGGAACACTGAAGCTTTCTTT
CAISPHRGNTEAFF
>many|TRBV7-9|TRBJ1-1|-
TGTGCCAGCAGCCCACCGTCGGGGAACACTGAAGCTTTCTTT
CASSPPSGNTEAFF
>-|TRBV5-4|TRBJ2-2|TRBD2
TGTGCCAGCAGCCGGAAACTAGCGCCGAACACCGGGGAGCTGTTTTTT
CASSRKLAPNTGELFF
>-|TRBV5-6|TRBJ1-2|-
TGTGCCAGCAGCCATAGAGCCGAGCCGCACTATGGCTACACCTTC
CASSHRAEPHYGYTF
>-|TRBV4-1|TRBJ2-7|-
TGCGCCAGCAGCCAACATATCGACGGTTCCTACGAGCAGTACTTC
CASSQHIDGSYEQYF
>many|TRBV25-1|TRBJ2-7|TRBD2
TGTGCCAGCAGTCCCCAGGGCGGGAGAGTCTACGAGCAGTACTTC
CASSPQGGRVYEQYF
>many|TRBV29-1|TRBJ2-7|-
TGCAGCGTTCGGACCTACAACTCCTACGAGCAGTACTTC
CSVRTYNSYEQYF
>-|TRBV15|TRBJ1-1|-
TGTGCCACCGCCGAAGGGGCAGGGGAAGCTTTCTTT
CATAEGAGEAFF
>-|TRBV10-3|TRBJ1-4|-
TGTGCCACCCTCCGGGAACTGTTTTTT
CATLRELFF
>-|TRBV4-3|TRBJ2-7|-
TGCGCCAGCAGCCAGACCTTACAAGGCGAGCAGTACTTC
CASSQTLQGEQYF
>-|TRBV19|TRBJ1-5|-
TGTGCCAGCAGTGAAACGAGACATAGCAATCAGCCCCAGCATTTT
CASSETRHSNQPQHF
>-|TRBV2|TRBJ1-5|-
TGTGCCAGCAGTGAGTGGGCAGGGGTTGGCAATCAGCCCCAGCATTTT
CASSEWAGVGNQPQHF
>-|TRBV15|TRBJ1-2|TRBD1
TGTGCCACCAGCAGCGGGACAGGGAGCTATGGCTACACCTTC
CATSSGTGSYGYTF
>few|TRBV12-3/TRBV12-4|TRBJ1-1|-
TGTGCCAGCAGTACCGGCATGGTTGTCCCTGAAGCTTTCTTT
CASSTGMVVPEAFF
>few|TRBV15|TRBJ1-2|-
TGTGCCACCAGCAGAGATCGAGGAAGTGGGGGCTACACCTTC
CATSRDRGSGGYTF
>-|TRBV2|TRBJ1-1|-
TGTGCCAGCCTAACAATGATGGACACTGAAGCTTTCTTT
CASLTMMDTEAFF
>-|TRBV25-1|TRBJ1-2|-
TGTGCCAGCAGTGGAGGTCTGACAGGTGGTGGCTACACCTTC
CASSGGLTGGGYTF
>many|TRBV20-1|TRBJ2-7|-
TGCAGTGCTATGCAGCCGTTTCCGAACTACGAGCAGTACTTC
CSAMQPFPNYEQYF